This TCR beta chain was profiled in a study of T cell clonality in common variable immunodeficiency. General study points: The cause of increased CVID clonality remains unclear without subpopulation sequencing.

Donors gave about 5 to 9 ml heparinized peripheral whole blood. The CDR3 is 15 residues long. CDR1 and CDR2 from the germline V gene are SGHRS and YFSETQ. Trimming stripped 0 bases from V and 7 bases from J, with 16 bases between. This clone was counted at least ten times. The antigen remains unidentified. The read halts 3 residues ahead of the CDR3 end, with the missing end drawn from the germline J gene. CVID and control samples used equivalent genomic DNA input. The method was immunoSEQ multiplex PCR; TCRdb's version includes in-frame clones alone and lacks a portion of them. In total the sample includes roughly 58,000 clones, none of them seen once.

This clonotype originated in a person aged 18 to 75 in good health. The rearrangement links TRBV5-1 to TRBJ1-2; possibly TRBD1 for D (6 bases). Sequencing was carried out using peripheral blood mononuclear cells. CDR3 residues: CASSLGGGTLSGYTF. The part of the CDR3 DNA that was read is TGCGCCAGCAGCTTGGGGGGGGGCACCCTCTCTGGC.